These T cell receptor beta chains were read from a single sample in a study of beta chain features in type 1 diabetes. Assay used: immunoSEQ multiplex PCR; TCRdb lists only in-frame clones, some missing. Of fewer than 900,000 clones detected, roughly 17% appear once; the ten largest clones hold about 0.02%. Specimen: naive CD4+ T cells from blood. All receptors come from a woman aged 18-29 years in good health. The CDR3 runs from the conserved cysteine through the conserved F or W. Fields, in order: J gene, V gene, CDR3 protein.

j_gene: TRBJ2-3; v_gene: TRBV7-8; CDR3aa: CASSTPGGLQDDTQYF
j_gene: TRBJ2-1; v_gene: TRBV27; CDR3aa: CATLPAGGLYEQFF
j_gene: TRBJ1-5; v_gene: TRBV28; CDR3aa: CASSPLSQPQHF
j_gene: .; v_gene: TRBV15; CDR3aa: CATSSLQGMALYEQYF
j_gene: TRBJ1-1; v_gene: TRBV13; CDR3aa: CASSPRWALLTEAFF
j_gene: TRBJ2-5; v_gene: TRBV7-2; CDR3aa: CASSPWTGETQYF
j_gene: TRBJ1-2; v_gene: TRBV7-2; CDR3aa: CASSLARRQGGYTF
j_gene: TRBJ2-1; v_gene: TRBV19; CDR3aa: CASSIANYNEQFF
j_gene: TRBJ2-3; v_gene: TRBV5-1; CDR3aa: CASSSRQGTDTQYF
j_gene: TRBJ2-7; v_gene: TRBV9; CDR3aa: CASRPGPSSYEQYF
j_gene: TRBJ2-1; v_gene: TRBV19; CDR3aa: CASSIQTSRAYNEQFF
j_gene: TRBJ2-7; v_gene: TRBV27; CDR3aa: CASSLSRTGSSYEQYF
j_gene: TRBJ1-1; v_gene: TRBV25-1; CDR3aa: CASSEYAGGKEAFF
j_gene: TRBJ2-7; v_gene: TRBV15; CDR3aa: CATAPRGGYEQYF
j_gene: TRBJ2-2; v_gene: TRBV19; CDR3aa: CASRKGRGRNTGELFF
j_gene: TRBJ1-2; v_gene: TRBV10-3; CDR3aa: CAISDRGYGYTF
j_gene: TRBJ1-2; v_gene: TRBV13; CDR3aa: CASSPARDRGRLIYGYTF
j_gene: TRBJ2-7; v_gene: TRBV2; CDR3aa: CASLQEENSYEQYF
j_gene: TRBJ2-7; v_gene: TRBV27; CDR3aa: CASSLSIRAGQYF
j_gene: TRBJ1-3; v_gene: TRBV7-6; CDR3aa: CASRNPFSGNTIYF
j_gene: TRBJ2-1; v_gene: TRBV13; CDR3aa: CASSLRPSGFDEQFF
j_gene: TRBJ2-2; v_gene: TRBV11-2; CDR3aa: CASSLTAGELFF
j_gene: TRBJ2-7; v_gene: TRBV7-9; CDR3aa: CASSLGRTVTAYEQYF
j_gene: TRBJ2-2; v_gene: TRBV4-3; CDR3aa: CASSQEGFPTGELFF
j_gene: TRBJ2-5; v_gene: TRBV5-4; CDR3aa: CASSPQDQETQYF
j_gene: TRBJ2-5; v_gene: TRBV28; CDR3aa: CASSVPRGALGGETQYF
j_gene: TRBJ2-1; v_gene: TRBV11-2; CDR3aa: CASSFPVAGGPIAYNEQFF